These 30 T cell receptor beta chains originate from one sample sequenced in a study of T-cell memory formation after mild COVID-19. TCRdb independently ran MiXCR on the 5' RACE reads; one entry per CDR3 protein. The profile shows about 150,000 distinct CDR3 sequences, approximately 13% of them singletons. Sequencing was performed on PBMCs or a T cell subset sorted from them (not recorded which). The origin of the receptors is a man between 18 and 29 years old who had mild COVID-19 (a few samples of this study predate the infection). Cell type and time point are not known.

This clonotype turned up a few times. The rearrangement uses TRBV18 and TRBJ1-5; possible D gene TRBD1, 5 bases. V lost 4 bases and J lost 3, with 16 bases in between. CDR3 size: 16 residues. Looked up from germline, CDR1 is KGHSH and CDR2 is LQKENI. The CDR3 DNA reads TGTGCCAGCTCACGAGTCCAGGGCACCTTCAATCAGCCCCAGCATTTT. Its translation: CASSRVQGTFNQPQHF. Complete variable domain (other parts from reference TRBV18 and TRBJ1-5): NAGVMQNPRHLVRRRGQEARLRCSPMKGHSHVYWYRQLPEEGLKFMVYLQKENIIDESGMPKERFSAEFPKEGPSILRIQQVVRGDSAAYFCASSRVQGTFNQPQHFGDGTRLSIL.

The genes are TRBV29-1 and TRBJ2-7, with 9 nucleotides matching TRBD2. V was clipped by 7 bases and J by 1 base; unmatched bases: 8. The germline V gene encodes CDR1 SQVTM and CDR2 ANQGSEA. The CDR3 contains 14 residues. CDR3 amino acids: CSAKAGGRSYEQYF. CDR3 nucleotides: TGCAGCGCTAAAGCGGGGGGCCGGTCCTACGAGCAGTACTTC.

V usage is TRBV3-1 and J usage is TRBJ2-5; unclear D gene. CDR3 length equals 12 residues. Trimming stripped 2 bases from V and 0 bases from J, with 1 base between. Per germline, CDR1 LGHDT and CDR2 YNNKEL (reference sequence). The CDR3 loop is CASSQNQETQYF. The CDR3 region has the DNA TGTGCCAGCAGCCAAAACCAAGAGACCCAGTACTTC.

The V gene is TRBV6-5, the J gene TRBJ1-2; 11 nucleotides align to TRBD1. Germline V gene lookup returns CDR1 MNHEY and CDR2 SVGAGI. Trimming at V came to 2 bases and at J to 4 bases, leaving 3 bases not matched to a gene. The CDR3 length is 15 residues. CDR3: CASSYRGQGAYGYTF. Here the CDR3 DNA reads TGTGCCAGCAGTTACCGTGGACAGGGGGCCTATGGCTACACCTTC.

This clonotype turned up a few times. The J gene is TRBJ2-7, the V gene TRBV10-3, with TRBD1 identical over 8 bases. The CDR3 runs 14 residues. Per germline, CDR1 ENHRY and CDR2 SYGVKD. After removal of 5 bases from V and 3 bases from J, the junction contained 6 bases not matched to a gene. CDR3 residues: CAISPIQGGYEQYF. The CDR3 DNA reads as TGTGCCATCAGTCCTATACAGGGGGGCTACGAGCAGTACTTC.

This sequence joins TRBV3-1 and TRBJ2-7; TRBD2 agrees at 8 bases. The CDR3 has 14 residues. V shed 1 base and J 4 bases; nucleotides not matched to a gene: 3. Germline V gives CDR1 LGHDT, CDR2 YNNKEL (reference sequence). The CDR3 DNA reads TGTGCCAGCAGCCAAGCGGGGGGGATGTACGAGCAGTACTTC. Its translation is CASSQAGGMYEQYF.

V usage is TRBV5-8 and J usage is TRBJ2-7; 8 bases are shared with TRBD1. The CDR3 is 12 residues long. Germline assignment: CDR1 SGHTS and CDR2 YDEGEE. The trim removed 4 bases at V and 6 bases at J, leaving 3 bases unmatched. The CDR3 protein is CASSTGQGEQYF. In DNA, the CDR3 is TGTGCCAGCAGCACCGGACAGGGCGAGCAGTACTTC.

The chain employs TRBV4-3 and TRBJ1-5; no definite D call. Germline V gene data show CDR1 as LGHNA and CDR2 as YSLEER. V dropped 0 bases and J dropped 4 bases, with 7 bases sitting between them. There are 14 residues in the CDR3. CDR3 sequence: CASSQEAGNQPQHF. CDR3 nucleotides: TGCGCCAGCAGCCAAGAAGCGGGGAATCAGCCCCAGCATTTT.

In this sample, this clonotype turned up a few times. V and J are TRBV20-1 and TRBJ2-1; D might be TRBD2 (5 bases). Deletions cut 0 bases from V and 1 base from J, with 13 bases between. The V gene's germline CDR1 is DFQATT and CDR2 SNEGSKA (reference sequence). The CDR3 consists of 16 residues. The CDR3 protein is CSARDRLGSSYNEQFF. CDR3 coding DNA: TGCAGTGCTAGAGATAGGTTGGGGAGTTCCTACAATGAGCAGTTCTTC.

This clonotype was counted ten times or more. The chain links TRBV6-5 to TRBJ1-1; D is possibly TRBD1 (5 bases). The V end was cut by 10 bases, the J end by 0 bases, with 18 bases between. The CDR3 has 15 amino acids. CDR1 is MNHEY and CDR2 is SVGAGI in the germline V gene. CDR3 nucleotides: TGTGCCACACACGAACAGGACCGTTTGAACACTGAAGCTTTCTTT. This encodes CATHEQDRLNTEAFF.

This clonotype was recorded at least ten times. This chain links TRBV5-1 with TRBJ2-3, with D perhaps assigned TRBD1 or TRBD2 (6 bases each). The V and J ends lost 4 bases and 1 base respectively, with 13 bases between them. Per germline, CDR1 SGHRS and CDR2 YFSETQ. The CDR3 sequence is 15 residues long. Here the CDR3 DNA reads TGCGCCAGCAGCGGCGGGACATCTGGCACAGATACGCAGTATTTT. It is translated as CASSGGTSGTDTQYF.

The V and J genes are TRBV5-1 and TRBJ1-6; TRBD1 is a possible D gene (5 bases). Trimming removed 3 bases at V and 10 bases at J, with 11 bases between. This CDR3 region has 13 residues. The V gene's germline CDR1 is SGHRS and CDR2 YFSETQ. The DNA of the CDR3 is TGCGCCAGCAGCTGGGACCTTGGCTCACCCCTCCACTTT. Protein sequence: CASSWDLGSPLHF.

DNA for the CDR3: TGTGCCAGCCGGCGGGGGGCAGGGGACACCGGGGAGCTGTTTTTT. Protein product: CASRRGAGDTGELFF. The chain carries TRBV11-2 and TRBJ2-2; TRBD2 aligns across 8 bases. The V segment lost 8 bases and the J segment 3 bases; nucleotides outside the gene matches: 8. Germline loops: CDR1 SGHAT, CDR2 FQNNGV. CDR3 length: 15 residues.

The rearrangement uses TRBV7-9 and TRBJ2-3; D may correspond to TRBD1 or TRBD2 (5 bases each). CDR1 is SEHNR and CDR2 is FQNEAQ in the germline V gene (reference sequence). The CDR3 has 14 amino acids. The V end was cut by 10 bases, the J end by 1 base, with 15 bases between. The DNA for the CDR3 is TGTGCCACCCAGACCGGGACGCGCACAGATACGCAGTATTTT. Its protein is CATQTGTRTDTQYF.

This chain links TRBV28 with TRBJ2-7, with 12 bases that match TRBD1. The germline V gene encodes CDR1 MDHEN and CDR2 SYDVKM. The V gene end was trimmed by 6 bases and the J gene end by 6 bases; junction bases not matched to a gene: 0. The CDR3 runs to 12 residues. CDR3 in DNA: TGTGCCAGCAGGGGACAGGGGGCCGAGCAGTACGTC. Translated, it gives CASRGQGAEQYV.

The genes are TRBV20-1 and TRBJ1-1; 7 positions match TRBD1. CDR3 size: 13 residues. Trimming removed 0 bases from V and 5 bases from J; junction bases left unmatched: 3. Germline V gene data show CDR1 as DFQATT and CDR2 as SNEGSKA (reference sequence). This chain's CDR3 is CSAREGTATEAFF. CDR3 DNA sequence: TGCAGTGCTAGAGAGGGGACAGCTACTGAAGCTTTCTTT.

A few counts support this clonotype. This chain connects TRBV29-1 to TRBJ1-1; D unresolved. Looked up from germline, CDR1 is SQVTM and CDR2 is ANQGSEA. V was cut by 4 bases and J by 6 bases, with 15 bases left in between. This CDR3 is 13 amino acids long. The CDR3: CSVVARGSSEAFF. The DNA for the CDR3 is TGCAGCGTTGTTGCTCGAGGGTCCTCTGAAGCTTTCTTT.

The sample holds a few counts of this clonotype. The chain couples TRBV25-1 to TRBJ2-2; D gene ambiguous. Germline V gene data show CDR1 as MGHDK and CDR2 as SYGVNS. V lost 7 bases, J lost 1 base, and 10 bases lay in between. The CDR3 runs to 14 residues. CDR3 protein: CASKKAGNTGELFF. The CDR3 DNA sequence: TGTGCCAGCAAAAAGGCAGGGAACACCGGGGAGCTGTTTTTT.

This chain's CDR3 is CASSYDLSGQPQHF. Written as DNA, the CDR3 is TGTGCCAGCAGTTACGATTTATCGGGGCAGCCCCAGCATTTT. The chain links TRBV6-2 or TRBV6-3 to TRBJ1-5; D ambiguous. CDR1 is MNHEY, CDR2 SVGEGT, per germline. The V gene lost 2 bases and the J gene lost 7 bases, with 12 bases spanning the gap. The CDR3 has 14 amino acids.

This clonotype was found a few times. The chain's CDR3 is CASSVVKTGGLADTQYF. CDR3 sequence (DNA): TGTGCCAGCAGCGTAGTAAAGACAGGGGGCCTCGCAGATACGCAGTATTTT. The V call is TRBV9, the J call TRBJ2-3; 10 positions agree with TRBD1. Germline-derived CDR1 and CDR2 are SGDLS and YYNGEE. The junction had 8 bases not matched to a gene; V was cut back by 0 bases and J by 4 bases. This CDR3 is built from 17 residues. Together with reference TRBV9 and TRBJ2-3, the CDR3 gives the full variable domain: DSGVTQTPKHLITATGQRVTLRCSPRSGDLSVYWYQQSLDQGLQFLIQYYNGEERAKGNILERFSAQQFPDLHSELNLSSLELGDSALYFCASSVVKTGGLADTQYFGPGTRLTVL.

This clonotype has more than one count but fewer than ten. The rearrangement uses TRBV7-2 and TRBJ2-3; no clear D. The CDR3 consists of 13 residues. Germline CDR1 reads SGHTA; CDR2 reads FQGNSA. The V end lost 5 bases, the J end lost 4 bases, and 10 bases lay between the germline ends. The CDR3 loop reads CASSPAVADTQYF. The DNA of the CDR3 is TGTGCCAGCAGCCCAGCAGTAGCAGATACGCAGTATTTT.

This clonotype has a handful of counts. The chain links TRBV7-2 to TRBJ2-6; the match to TRBD2 covers 9 bases. CDR1 is SGHTA and CDR2 is FQGNSA in the germline V gene. V was pared by 3 bases and J by 0 bases, with 12 bases of the junction left unmatched. There are 20 residues in the CDR3. The CDR3 bases are TGTGCCAGCAGCTTCCCTCTTCCGGGACTAGCCGGCTCTGGGGCCAACGTCCTGACTTTC. This gives the protein CASSFPLPGLAGSGANVLTF.

The sample holds a few counts of this clonotype. The chain joins TRBV4-2 to TRBJ1-5, with D perhaps matching TRBD1 (5 bases). This CDR3 spans 14 amino acids. Germline V gene data show CDR1 as LGHNA and CDR2 as YNFKEQ. Trimming left V 1 base short and J 7 bases short, with 11 bases between. In DNA form, the CDR3 reads TGTGCCAGCAGCCAAGTAGGGGTCTGGCAGCCCCAGCATTTT. It encodes CASSQVGVWQPQHF.

This clonotype was seen a few times. The chain employs TRBV3-1 and TRBJ2-4; D gene uncertain. The CDR3 runs 11 residues. The germline CDR1 and CDR2 sequences are LGHDT and YNNKEL (reference sequence). V was shortened by 4 bases and J by 7 bases, with 5 bases between the two germline ends. CDR3 residues: CASSRYNIQYF. In DNA form, the CDR3 reads TGTGCCAGCAGCCGCTATAACATTCAGTACTTC.

The DNA of the CDR3 is TGCGCCAGCAGCCAAGGGGCCGCTCTAAACTCTGGAAACACCATATATTTT. Amino acid sequence: CASSQGAALNSGNTIYF. The genes are TRBV4-1 and TRBJ1-3; no reliable D call. Trimming shortened V by 1 base and J by 0 bases, and 13 bases separated the two germline ends. Germline V CDR1 and CDR2: MGHRA, YSYEKL. The CDR3 sequence is 17 residues long.

This clonotype showed up just a few times. The chain couples TRBV7-2 to TRBJ2-1; D unclear. From germline, CDR1 is SGHTA and CDR2 FQGNSA. The CDR3 covers 11 residues. Between the trimmed V and J ends, which lost 1 base and 9 bases, there was a span of 4 bases. The DNA for the CDR3 is TGTGCCAGCAGCTTAGATGTTGAGCAGTTCTTC. Amino acid sequence: CASSLDVEQFF.

This clonotype was picked up many times. This chain uses TRBV3-1 with TRBJ1-2; possible D gene TRBD1, 5 bases. V lost 6 bases, J lost 4 bases, and 12 bases lay in between. The length of the CDR3 is 13 residues. In germline, CDR1 is LGHDT, CDR2 YNNKEL (reference sequence). The CDR3 is CASSQQGSYGYTF. CDR3 nucleotides: TGTGCCAGCAGTCAGCAGGGAAGCTATGGCTACACCTTC.

This chain joins TRBV10-1 and TRBJ2-7, with TRBD2 as a possible D gene (6 bases). The CDR3 runs 14 residues. CDR1 WNHNN and CDR2 SYGVQD come from the germline V gene (reference sequence). The V end was cut by 4 bases, the J end by 2 bases, with 12 bases between. Written as DNA, the CDR3 is TGCGCCAGCAGTGTGGGGGGACCTCCCTACGAGCAGTACTTC. Protein product: CASSVGGPPYEQYF.

This clonotype was recorded a few times. The chain is built from TRBV20-1 and TRBJ1-2; 8 bases map to TRBD1. Trimming cost V 6 bases and J 9 bases; bases outside gene matches: 12. Germline V gene sequence: CDR1 DFQATT, CDR2 SNEGSKA (reference sequence). CDR3 length: 13 residues. CDR3 bases: TGCAGTGCCCCGCCGGACAGGGTTTCGAGCTACACCTTC. It specifies CSAPPDRVSSYTF.

V is TRBV2 and J is TRBJ2-5; D is perhaps TRBD1 or TRBD2 (5 bases each). Germline V lookup: CDR1 SNHLY, CDR2 FYNNEI. Trimming pared 7 bases from V and 9 bases from J, leaving 21 bases between. The CDR3 has 14 residues. The CDR3 reads CASTRTWDESPQYF. The CDR3 region has the DNA TGTGCCAGCACCAGAACCTGGGACGAATCCCCCCAGTACTTC.